A selection of T cell receptor beta chains follows, all from one sample in a study of T cell responses to AZD1222 COVID-19 vaccine. The table came from immunoSEQ multiplex PCR; TCRdb's copy has only in-frame clones and leaves some out. The sample lists more than 70,000 clones; around 90% were seen once. Sequenced here: peripheral blood, sampled 28 days after the second AZD1222 dose. The source of these receptors is an adult who received the AZD1222 COVID-19 vaccine. CDR3s include the opening cysteine and the closing phenylalanine or tryptophan. D genes are given only for firm matches. Clone size is stated in some rows and not others, as once, few, many or a class when expanded.

D gene	J gene	V gene	clone size	CDR3 DNA	CDR3 protein
TRBD1	TRBJ1-1	TRBV19	.	TGTGCCAGTAGGCCTGCTCCGGGACAGAAGAACACTGAAGCTTTCTTT	CASRPAPGQKNTEAFF
TRBD2	TRBJ2-7	TRBV5-1	.	TGCGCCAGCAGCTGGATGGGCGGACTAGCGGATACCTACGAGCAGTACTTC	CASSWMGGLADTYEQYF
.	TRBJ1-5	TRBV30	few	TGTGCCTGGAGCGTCGATCTTGGCAATCAGCCCCAGCATTTT	CAWSVDLGNQPQHF
.	TRBJ2-1	TRBV3-1/TRBV3-2	.	TGTGCCAGCAGCCAAGGGGGCCACAATGAGCAGTTCTTC	CASSQGGHNEQFF
.	TRBJ2-7	TRBV29-1	.	TGCAGCGCAAGGACAGATAGCTCCTACGAGCAGTACTTC	CSARTDSSYEQYF
.	TRBJ2-1	TRBV6-5	once	TGTGCCAGCAGTTACTCGATGTATTACAATGAGCAGTTCTTC	CASSYSMYYNEQFF
.	TRBJ2-1	TRBV5-4	.	TGTGCCAGCAGCTTGGGGACAGATCCTGAGCAGTTCTTC	CASSLGTDPEQFF
.	TRBJ1-6	TRBV10-3	.	TGTGCCATCAGTGGGCTGGACGGGAATAATTCACCCCTCCACTTT	CAISGLDGNNSPLHF
.	TRBJ2-1	TRBV3-1/TRBV3-2	once	TGTGCCAGCAGCCAGAGGCCCGACTATGAGCAGTTCTTC	CASSQRPDYEQFF
.	TRBJ1-1	TRBV7-9	.	TGTGCCAGCAGCTTCGCATTGACGGGTGATCAAAACACTGAAGCTTTCTTT	CASSFALTGDQNTEAFF
TRBD2	TRBJ2-4	TRBV7-2	.	TGTGCCAGCAGCTTAGTGTACGAGAGGGGAGGGAACATTCAGTACTTC	CASSLVYERGGNIQYF
.	TRBJ1-3	TRBV7-3	.	TGTGCCAGCAGCCAAACAGGGATCGGAAACACCATATATTTT	CASSQTGIGNTIYF
TRBD1	TRBJ2-5	TRBV5-4	.	TGTGCCAGCAGATCGGGACAGCAAGAGACCCAGTACTTC	CASRSGQQETQYF
.	TRBJ1-1	TRBV6-1	.	TGTGCCAGCAGTGAGACGGTGACTGAAGCTTTCTTT	CASSETVTEAFF
.	TRBJ1-2	TRBV14	.	TGTGCCAGCAGCCAAGAACTTCGGCAGGGTCGTAACTATGGCTACACCTTC	CASSQELRQGRNYGYTF
.	TRBJ1-2	TRBV5-8	.	TGTGCCAGCAGCTTGTCCGCCTATGGCTACACCTTC	CASSLSAYGYTF
TRBD1	TRBJ1-1	TRBV7-3	once	TGTGCCAGCAGCGAAAACCCCGGACAGGTCACTGAAGCTTTCTTT	CASSENPGQVTEAFF
.	TRBJ1-1	TRBV6-2/TRBV6-3	.	TGTGCCAGCAGCCCCAACGATCGACAGAACACTGAAGCTTTCTTT	CASSPNDRQNTEAFF
.	TRBJ2-2	TRBV6-5	.	TGTGCCAGCAGTTACGTTTTCACAGCCACCGGGGAGCTGTTTTTT	CASSYVFTATGELFF
.	TRBJ1-1	TRBV11-2	.	TGTGCCAGCAGCCTGGGTGGAGGGCCTGAAGCTTTCTTT	CASSLGGGPEAFF
.	TRBJ1-1	TRBV24-1	once	TGTGCCACCAGTGATCCATACCCTGAGAGGAACACTGAAGCTTTCTTT	CATSDPYPERNTEAFF
TRBD1	TRBJ2-5	TRBV29-1	.	TGCAGCGTCCCCAGAATCGACAGGGGGCAAGAGACCCAGTACTTC	CSVPRIDRGQETQYF
.	TRBJ2-2	TRBV27	.	TGTGCCAGCAGTTTACTTCCCCGACCGCCGCCCGGGGAGCTGTTTTTT	CASSLLPRPPPGELFF
TRBD1	TRBJ1-1	TRBV4-3	many	TGCGCCAGCAGCCAGCTGACAGGGGACACTGAAGCTTTCTTT	CASSQLTGDTEAFF
TRBD2	TRBJ2-1	TRBV7-9	.	TGTGCCAGCAGCTTAACCAGCGGGAGTAGAAATGAGCAGTTCTTC	CASSLTSGSRNEQFF
TRBD2	TRBJ2-7	TRBV11-2	.	TGTGCCAGCAGCCCCATAGCGGGAGCGGTCCACGAGCAGTACTTC	CASSPIAGAVHEQYF
.	TRBJ2-1	TRBV27	.	TGTGCCAGCAGTTTCTCTAGTTTGGGTAATGAGCAGTTCTTC	CASSFSSLGNEQFF
TRBD2	TRBJ2-1	TRBV11-2	.	TGTGCCAGCAGCGACAGCGGGAGAACCTACAATGAGCAGTTCTTC	CASSDSGRTYNEQFF
.	TRBJ1-1	TRBV28	.	TGTGCCGGAACGCGGGGGAAGAGGACTGAAGCTTTCTTT	CAGTRGKRTEAFF
TRBD1	TRBJ2-7	TRBV5-1	.	TGCGCCAGCAGCGCGAAGGACAGGTCCTCCTACGAGCAGTACTTC	CASSAKDRSSYEQYF
.	TRBJ1-1	TRBV7-2	.	TGTGCCAGCAGCTTAGTGGTTAGGGACACTGAAGCTTTCTTT	CASSLVVRDTEAFF
TRBD2	TRBJ2-3	TRBV13	.	TGTGCCAGCAGCTTAGAGGGACTAGCGGGTCATAGCACAGATACGCAGTATTTT	CASSLEGLAGHSTDTQYF
TRBD1	TRBJ1-2	TRBV28	.	TGTGCCAGCAGTTTAGATTCAGGCTTGGGGAGGACAGGGGGCTACAAGTATGGCTACACCTTC	CASSLDSGLGRTGGYKYGYTF
.	TRBJ1-5	TRBV27	.	TGTGCCAGCAGTTTGGGAGATTCTGGGCAGCCCCAGCATTTT	CASSLGDSGQPQHF
TRBD2	TRBJ2-7	TRBV28	.	TGTGCCAGCAGTTTTCTAGCGGGAATATCTGGCGAGCAGTACTTC	CASSFLAGISGEQYF
TRBD1	TRBJ1-2	TRBV28	.	TGTGCCAGCAGTTTAGACTCACTCGACCTCGGGACAGACTATGGCTACACCTTC	CASSLDSLDLGTDYGYTF
.	TRBJ1-1	TRBV30	.	TGTGCCTGGAGTGTAAATTGGGACCCGAGGGATTTCTTT	CAWSVNWDPRDFF
.	TRBJ2-5	TRBV27	.	TGTGCCAGCAGTTCGCCAAGCCGGGACAATGGACAAGAGACCCAGTACTTC	CASSSPSRDNGQETQYF
.	TRBJ2-5	TRBV5-6	.	TGTGCCAGCAGCGCCCCCGTCTTCCAAGAGACCCAGTACTTC	CASSAPVFQETQYF
TRBD1	TRBJ2-7	TRBV29-1	.	TGCAGCGTTGATGCCGACAGGGGCTACGAGCAGTACTTC	CSVDADRGYEQYF
TRBD2	TRBJ2-2	TRBV7-9	.	TGTGCCAGCATCGGAGCGGGAGGGCAATTCGTCGACACCGGGGAGCTGTTTTTT	CASIGAGGQFVDTGELFF
.	TRBJ1-1	TRBV5-1	.	TGCGCCAGCAGCTTGGATAGGGGGAACACTGAAGCTTTCTTT	CASSLDRGNTEAFF
TRBD2	TRBJ2-2	TRBV29-1	.	TGCAGCGTTGATCCTAGCGGGAGCATCGGCGGGGAGCTGTTTTTT	CSVDPSGSIGGELFF
.	TRBJ1-1	TRBV2	.	TGTGCCAGCACCTCGTGGGCTAACTTGAACACTGAAGCTTTCTTT	CASTSWANLNTEAFF
TRBD1	TRBJ2-7	TRBV28	.	TGTGCCAGCAGTACAATCGACAGGGCGGAGTACTTC	CASSTIDRAEYF
.	TRBJ2-7	TRBV3-1/TRBV3-2	.	TGTGCCAGCAGCCGACGGGACAGCGGGTTCAGCGACGAGCAGTACTTC	CASSRRDSGFSDEQYF